This T cell receptor beta chain was documented in a study of cytomegalovirus exposure and HLA in healthy donors. The germline V gene has CDR1 LNHNV and CDR2 YYDKDF (reference sequence). This CDR3 region has 16 residues. Trimming took 0 bases from V and 6 from J; bases not matched to a gene: 9. Method: immunoSEQ multiplex PCR; TCRdb's copy keeps in-frame clones and lacks some. The data hold over 150,000 clones, with about 90% observed a single time. The clonotype comes from a woman aged 25 to 45 in good health and CMV-seronegative. Sequenced: PBMCs. The chain carries TRBV15 and TRBJ2-7, with 9 positions matching TRBD1. The CDR3 coding sequence is TGTGCCACCAGCAGAGATCTTAGGACAGGGGCCCTCGAGCAGTACTTC. Encoded protein: CATSRDLRTGALEQYF.